This T cell receptor beta chain was recovered during a study of cytomegalovirus exposure and HLA in healthy donors. The study ran its PCR with 60 Vbeta and 13 Jbeta primers. Generated by immunoSEQ multiplex PCR, the TCRdb table keeps only in-frame clones and is missing some. The repertoire table contains some 62,000 clones. Regarding the study as a whole: TCR beta chains numbering some 160 were designated cytomegalovirus-associated. In an earlier analysis, most TCR beta V segments were productive about 87% or about 30% of the time.

Germline loops: CDR1 LNHDA, CDR2 SQIVND (reference sequence). Trimming took 7 bases from V and 4 from J, leaving 10 bases between them. The CDR3 has 13 amino acids. For this clone: The antigen remains undetermined.

This sequence joins TRBV19 and TRBJ2-2, with D unresolved. The specimen sequenced was PBMCs. The receptor was isolated from a man aged 25-40 years in good health and CMV-seropositive. The CDR3, as DNA: TGTGCCAGTACGAAGTACTCCACCGGGGAGCTGTTTTTT. Its protein is CASTKYSTGELFF.